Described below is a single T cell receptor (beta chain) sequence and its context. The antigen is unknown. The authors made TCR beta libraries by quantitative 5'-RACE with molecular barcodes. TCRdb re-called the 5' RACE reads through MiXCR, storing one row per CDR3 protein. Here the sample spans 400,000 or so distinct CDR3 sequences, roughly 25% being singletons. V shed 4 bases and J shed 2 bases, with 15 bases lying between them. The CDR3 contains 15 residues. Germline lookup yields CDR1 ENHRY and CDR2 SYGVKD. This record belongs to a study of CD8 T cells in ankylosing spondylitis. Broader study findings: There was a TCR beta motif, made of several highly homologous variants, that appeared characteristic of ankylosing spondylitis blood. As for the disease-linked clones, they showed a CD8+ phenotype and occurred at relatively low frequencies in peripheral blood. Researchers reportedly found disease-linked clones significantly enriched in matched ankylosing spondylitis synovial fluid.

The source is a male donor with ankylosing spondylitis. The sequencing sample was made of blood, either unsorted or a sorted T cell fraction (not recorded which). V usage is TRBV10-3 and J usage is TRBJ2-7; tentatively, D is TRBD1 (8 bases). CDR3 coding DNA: TGTGCCATCAGTGGAGCACAGGGGGGGACCTACGAGCAGTACTTC. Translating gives CAISGAQGGTYEQYF.